This is a list of T cell receptor beta chains from one sample in a study of cytomegalovirus exposure and HLA in healthy donors. Data came from immunoSEQ multiplex PCR; TCRdb stores just in-frame clones and leaves some out. This sample has approximately 110,000 clones, with 70% to 75% found just once. Material: PBMCs. The receptors shown here come from a woman aged 40-49 years in good health and CMV-seronegative. The CDR3 runs from the conserved cysteine through the conserved F or W. The D gene is left open where the match is weak. Clone size appears in some rows only: once, few, many, or a class for an expanded clone.

j_call v_call d_call clone_size cdr3_aa cdr3_nt
TRBJ2-3 TRBV5-6 - - CASSTTGQGTDTQYF TGTGCCAGCAGCACCACCGGACAAGGCACAGATACGCAGTATTTT
TRBJ1-3 TRBV4-3 TRBD1 - CASSHPKGATSSGNTIYF TGCGCCAGCAGCCACCCTAAGGGGGCCACGAGCTCTGGAAACACCATATATTTT
TRBJ2-4 TRBV4-1 TRBD2 - CASSQFMGGENIQYF TGCGCCAGCAGCCAATTTATGGGGGGGGAAAACATTCAGTACTTC
TRBJ1-2 TRBV18 - - CASSPSDPNYGYTF TGTGCCAGCTCACCAAGCGACCCCAACTATGGCTACACCTTC
TRBJ2-7 TRBV6-6 TRBD2 - CASSTLAGEESEQYF TGTGCCAGCAGTACTCTAGCGGGAGAGGAATCCGAGCAGTACTTC
TRBJ1-2 TRBV7-3 TRBD1 few CASSPAAGGNGYTF TGTGCCAGCAGCCCGGCAGCAGGGGGTAATGGCTACACCTTC
TRBJ1-3 TRBV6-5 - - CASRTDGAGNTIYF TGTGCCAGCAGGACAGATGGAGCTGGAAACACCATATATTTT
TRBJ1-2 TRBV7-2 - - CASSSGRARYGYTF TGTGCCAGCAGCTCCGGCAGGGCGAGATATGGCTACACCTTC
TRBJ2-1 TRBV5-1 - few CASSLDSPSSYNEQFF TGCGCCAGCAGCCTTGACAGCCCAAGCTCCTACAATGAGCAGTTCTTC
TRBJ2-3 TRBV7-6 - - CASSSSSWGTQYF TGTGCCAGCAGCTCAAGTAGCTGGGGCACGCAGTATTTT
TRBJ1-5 TRBV6-1 TRBD1 - CASSRTQGGDQPQHF TGTGCCAGCAGTAGAACACAGGGGGGGGATCAGCCCCAGCATTTT
TRBJ1-5 TRBV9 - once CASSVAGNSNQPQHF TGTGCCAGCAGCGTCGCGGGGAATAGCAATCAGCCCCAGCATTTT
TRBJ1-2 TRBV6-5 - once CASSKQGRDYGYTF TGTGCCAGCAGTAAACAGGGAAGGGACTATGGCTACACCTTC
TRBJ2-2 TRBV7-3 TRBD1 - CASRLDRDAGELFF TGTGCCAGCAGACTGGACAGGGATGCCGGGGAGCTGTTTTTT
TRBJ2-3 TRBV11-2 - - CASSLGAELSTDTQYF TGTGCCAGCAGCTTAGGTGCGGAACTCAGCACAGATACGCAGTATTTT
TRBJ2-4 TRBV30 TRBD2 - CAWSAPLRGGKNIQYF TGTGCCTGGAGCGCCCCTCTCCGGGGGGGCAAAAACATTCAGTACTTC
TRBJ2-2 TRBV11-3 TRBD2 - CASSFLAGGTGELFF TGTGCCAGCAGCTTTTTAGCGGGAGGTACCGGGGAGCTGTTTTTT
TRBJ2-5 TRBV7-6 TRBD1 few CASSFLDREETQYF TGTGCCAGCAGCTTCCTGGACAGGGAGGAGACCCAGTACTTC
TRBJ2-5 TRBV6-5 - few CASSYLPEQETQYF TGTGCCAGCAGTTACCTTCCAGAACAAGAGACCCAGTACTTC
TRBJ1-6 TRBV6-4 TRBD1 few CASSDSTGTSPLHF TGTGCCAGCAGTGACTCGACAGGGACTTCACCCCTCCACTTT
TRBJ2-5 TRBV6-6 TRBD2 - CASSVAGVGETQYF TGTGCCAGCAGTGTAGCGGGAGTCGGAGAGACCCAGTACTTC
TRBJ2-3 TRBV9 - - CASSSDSDTQYF TGTGCCAGCAGCTCGGACTCAGATACGCAGTATTTT
TRBJ2-3 TRBV28 TRBD2 - CASSAGLAGEVTQYF TGTGCCAGCAGCGCGGGACTAGCGGGAGAAGTTACGCAGTATTTT
TRBJ1-3 TRBV19 - - CASRVGSGNTIYF TGTGCCAGTAGAGTCGGGTCTGGAAACACCATATATTTT
TRBJ2-5 TRBV19 TRBD2 - CASTGGGRSGTQYF TGTGCCAGTACGGGCGGGGGACGGTCTGGGACCCAGTACTTC
TRBJ1-2 TRBV9 - - CASSGHLGGGYTF TGTGCCAGCAGCGGACACCTAGGAGGGGGCTACACCTTC
TRBJ2-5 TRBV7-6 TRBD2 - CASSSTSGQETQYF TGTGCCAGCAGCTCCACTAGCGGACAAGAGACCCAGTACTTC
TRBJ1-4 TRBV19 - few CASSIGGEKLFF TGTGCCAGTAGTATTGGGGGCGAAAAACTGTTTTTT
TRBJ2-1 TRBV19 TRBD2 - CASTPGPGTSEQFF TGTGCCAGTACCCCGGGACCTGGGACTAGTGAGCAGTTCTTC
TRBJ1-1 TRBV7-2 - - CASSPRDVHTEAFF TGTGCCAGCAGCCCCCGGGATGTTCACACTGAAGCTTTCTTT
TRBJ1-3 TRBV5-1 - - CASSLQGVGNTIYF TGCGCCAGCAGCTTACAGGGAGTTGGAAACACCATATATTTT
TRBJ2-6 TRBV7-2 - - CASNLGGAGANVLTF TGTGCCAGCAACCTGGGGGGTGCTGGGGCCAACGTCCTGACTTTC
TRBJ2-3 TRBV5-1 - - CASSLSVLDTQYF TGCGCCAGCAGCTTGTCTGTTCTGGATACGCAGTATTTT
TRBJ2-3 TRBV5-1 - - CASTLGGGGSTDTQYF TGCGCCAGCACCCTGGGGGGCGGGGGTTCCACAGATACGCAGTATTTT
TRBJ2-3 TRBV11-2 TRBD2 few CASSRRGSTDTQYF TGTGCCAGCAGCAGGCGGGGGAGCACAGATACGCAGTATTTT
TRBJ1-1 TRBV9 TRBD1 once CASSVVSWTGGHTEAFF TGTGCCAGCAGCGTAGTTAGTTGGACAGGGGGACACACTGAAGCTTTCTTT
TRBJ2-6 TRBV18 - - CASSLPSGANVLTF TGTGCCAGCTCACTTCCCTCGGGGGCCAACGTCCTGACTTTC
TRBJ1-5 TRBV4-1 - - CASSQDWTDRPQHF TGCGCCAGCAGCCAAGATTGGACAGACCGGCCCCAGCATTTT
TRBJ2-3 TRBV10-3 - - CAISVTFDRGDTQYF TGTGCCATCAGTGTAACTTTCGATCGTGGAGATACGCAGTATTTT
TRBJ2-7 TRBV7-2 - - CASSVTLESQTYEQYF TGTGCCAGCAGCGTCACCCTGGAGAGCCAAACCTACGAGCAGTACTTC
TRBJ2-3 TRBV6-6 TRBD2 - CASSYPGGGAGDTQYF TGTGCCAGCAGTTACCCCGGCGGGGGGGCCGGAGATACGCAGTATTTT
TRBJ2-1 TRBV5-1 TRBD2 - CASSADGGVNEQFF TGCGCCAGCAGCGCGGACGGGGGGGTGAATGAGCAGTTCTTC
TRBJ1-5 TRBV6-5 - - CASSVQAYSNQPQHF TGTGCCAGCAGTGTACAGGCCTATAGCAATCAGCCCCAGCATTTT
TRBJ1-1 TRBV15 - few CATSRVAGPTEAFF TGTGCCACCAGCAGAGTAGCGGGGCCCACTGAAGCTTTCTTT
TRBJ1-5 TRBV27 TRBD1 - CASSTQQGDQPQHF TGTGCCAGCAGTACGCAGCAGGGGGATCAGCCCCAGCATTTT
TRBJ2-7 TRBV18 TRBD1 - CASSPTGGPYEQYF TGTGCCAGCTCACCGACAGGGGGCCCCTACGAGCAGTACTTC
TRBJ2-7 TRBV6-1 TRBD2 - CASSHRRGVGEQYF TGTGCCAGCAGCCATAGGCGGGGGGTTGGCGAGCAGTACTTC
TRBJ1-2 TRBV11-2 - - CASSSTGTTNYGYTF TGTGCCAGCAGCTCCACCGGGACAACTAACTATGGCTACACCTTC
TRBJ2-6 TRBV7-9 - - CASSTGTVLPSSGANVLTF TGTGCCAGCAGTACCGGGACTGTTCTACCGAGCTCTGGGGCCAACGTCCTGACTTTC
TRBJ2-1 TRBV11-2 TRBD2 - CASSSPLSLAGWDNEQFF TGTGCCAGCAGCTCCCCCTTGAGTCTAGCGGGATGGGACAATGAGCAGTTCTTC
TRBJ2-7 TRBV5-6 - - CASSLYTEQYF TGTGCCAGCAGCTTGTACACCGAGCAGTACTTC
TRBJ2-5 TRBV4-2 TRBD2 - CASSSRLAGDQETQYF TGTGCCAGCAGCTCACGACTAGCGGGGGACCAAGAGACCCAGTACTTC
TRBJ2-3 TRBV9 TRBD2 - CASSSYKLAGYTDTQYF TGTGCCAGCAGCTCTTATAAACTAGCGGGTTACACAGATACGCAGTATTTT